This passage covers 29 T cell receptor beta chains from one sample sequenced in a study of T-cell reconstitution after alpha-beta-depleted transplantation in children. The TCRbeta library was prepared with unique molecular identifiers. TCRdb re-derived calls from the PCR reads in MiXCR, one entry per CDR3 protein. The sample has about 7,700 distinct CDR3 sequences, 10% to 15% seen once; the top ten hold about half. This specimen was PBMCs, mostly from graft donor cells, taken 60 days after TCRalphabeta/CD19-depleted stem cell transplant. The source of these receptors is a patient aged 2-10 years who had a stem cell transplant for inherited bone marrow failure, so the T cells may come from the graft donor.

This rearrangement joins TRBV23-1 to TRBJ1-5, with D tentatively TRBD1 (5 bases). TRBV23-1 is designated an ORF whose function remains uncertain. The CDR3 length is 16 residues. Between the trimmed V and J ends, which lost 0 bases and 1 base, there was a span of 10 bases. CDR3 protein: CASSQSGARSNQPQHF. CDR3 DNA sequence: TGCGCCAGCAGTCAATCCGGGGCACGGAGCAATCAGCCCCAGCATTTT.

This clonotype was detected many times. V and J are TRBV6-5 and TRBJ2-1; the match to TRBD2 covers 7 bases. With 3 bases clipped from V and 7 bases from J, the junction kept 9 bases outside the gene matches. Germline CDR1 is MNHEY and CDR2 is SVGAGI. The CDR3 consists of 15 residues. This CDR3 reads CASSYELGRENEQFF. In DNA, the CDR3 is TGTGCCAGCAGTTATGAACTAGGGAGGGAAAATGAGCAGTTCTTC.

This clonotype was observed at least ten times. This chain links TRBV11-2 with TRBJ2-7; 7 positions agree with TRBD2. The CDR3 is 14 amino acids. Germline V lookup: CDR1 SGHAT, CDR2 FQNNGV. The V segment lost 4 bases and the J segment 0 bases; nucleotides outside the gene matches: 3. The CDR3 reads CASSSPSGSYEQYF. As DNA, the CDR3 is TGTGCCAGCAGCTCCCCTAGCGGCTCCTACGAGCAGTACTTC. Full variable domain (missing parts from reference TRBV11-2 and TRBJ2-7): EAGVAQSPRYKIIEKRQSVAFWCNPISGHATLYWYQQILGQGPKLLIQFQNNGVVDDSQLPKDRFSAERLKGVDSTLKIQPAKLEDSAVYLCASSSPSGSYEQYFGPGTRLTVT.

This clonotype was counted ten times or more. The chain couples TRBV7-9 to TRBJ2-5; 7 nucleotides agree with TRBD2. V shed 4 bases and J 5 bases; nucleotides not matched to a gene: 16. CDR1 SEHNR and CDR2 FQNEAQ come from the germline V gene (reference sequence). The CDR3 length is 17 residues. The CDR3 coding sequence is TGTGCCAGCAGCTACAATTCCGGGACTAAAGGCAAGGAGACCCAGTACTTC. Its translation is CASSYNSGTKGKETQYF.

At least ten counts were recorded for this clonotype. This chain uses TRBV9 with TRBJ2-1; D may be TRBD2 (5 bases). The CDR3 sequence is 15 residues long. V dropped 3 bases and J dropped 2 bases, with 12 bases sitting between them. The germline V gene encodes CDR1 SGDLS and CDR2 YYNGEE. CDR3 amino acids: CASSEASGTYNEQFF. The CDR3 coding sequence is TGTGCCAGCAGCGAGGCGAGCGGTACCTACAATGAGCAGTTCTTC.

This clonotype was seen a few times. A read error may explain this, as a much larger clone is one base away. The J gene is TRBJ1-1, the V gene TRBV5-1; D might be TRBD1 (5 bases). Per the germline V gene, CDR1 is SGHRS and CDR2 is YFSETQ. The CDR3 extends over 13 amino acids. CDR3 residues: CASSLGQNPEAFF. Written as DNA, the CDR3 is TGCGCCAGCAGCTTGGGACAGAACCCTGAAGCTTTCTTT. Using reference TRBV5-1 and TRBJ1-1 for the parts outside the CDR3, the full variable domain is KAGVTQTPRYLIKTRGQQVTLSCSPISGHRSVSWYQQTPGQGLQFLFEYFSETQRNKGNFPGRFSGRQFSNSRSEMNVSTLELGDSALYLCASSLGQNPEAFFGQGTRLTVV.

This clonotype came up many times. The chain links TRBV20-1 to TRBJ2-5; no clear D gene. CDR1 and CDR2 from the germline V gene are DFQATT and SNEGSKA (reference sequence). This CDR3 comprises 12 residues. Here the CDR3 DNA reads TGCAGCTTTCACCCTAGCCAAGAGACCCAGTACTTC. Protein sequence: CSFHPSQETQYF.

The rearrangement uses TRBV7-6 and TRBJ2-3; TRBD1 matches 9 bases. Germline V gives CDR1 SGHVS, CDR2 FNYEAQ. This CDR3 region has 13 residues. Trimming removed 5 bases from V and 6 bases from J; junction bases left unmatched: 3. Here the CDR3 reads CASSLGTGDTQYF. CDR3 in DNA: TGTGCCAGCAGCCTCGGGACAGGGGATACGCAGTATTTT.

The sample holds many counts of this clonotype. This chain joins TRBV5-4 and TRBJ2-7; weak D call: TRBD1 (5 bases). Germline CDR1 reads SGHNT; CDR2 reads YYREEE (reference sequence). The V and J ends lost 0 bases and 5 bases respectively, with 15 bases between them. The CDR3 runs to 15 residues. The CDR3 region is CASSLGFRVGNEQYF. Written as DNA, the CDR3 is TGTGCCAGCAGCTTGGGGTTCAGGGTTGGGAACGAGCAGTACTTC.

This clonotype has a count of ten or more. This chain uses TRBV12-3 or TRBV12-4 with TRBJ1-6, with D hard to call. This CDR3 has 13 amino acids. Deletions cut 3 bases from V and 7 bases from J, with 7 bases between. CDR3 protein: CASSLGANSPLHF. In DNA form, the CDR3 reads TGTGCCAGCAGTTTGGGCGCGAATTCACCCCTCCACTTT.

This clonotype has a count of ten or more. The gene calls are TRBV9 and TRBJ2-2; tentative D call: TRBD2 (5 bases). Looked up from germline, CDR1 is SGDLS and CDR2 is YYNGEE. Trimming cost V 4 bases and J 7 bases, with 8 bases left between them. The CDR3 has 12 amino acids. DNA of the CDR3: TGTGCCAGCAGCCCCCGGGACGGGGAGCTGTTTTTT. Translating gives CASSPRDGELFF.

This chain connects TRBV5-6 to TRBJ1-2; the D gene is possibly TRBD1 (5 bases). Germline CDR1 and CDR2: SGHDT and YYEEEE. This CDR3 comprises 13 residues. V lost 8 bases to trimming and J lost 4 bases, with 15 bases between them. CDR3 amino acids: CARGLGLLYGYTF. CDR3 DNA: TGTGCCAGGGGCTTGGGGCTCCTCTATGGCTACACCTTC.

At least ten counts were recorded for this clonotype. The chain joins TRBV3-1 to TRBJ2-7, with 9 bases aligning to TRBD2. Germline assignment: CDR1 LGHDT and CDR2 YNNKEL (reference sequence). With 6 bases clipped from V and 0 bases from J, the junction kept 6 bases outside the gene matches. This CDR3 comprises 15 residues. The CDR3 is CASRRAGGFSYEQYF. The CDR3, as DNA: TGTGCCAGCAGGCGGGCGGGAGGGTTCTCCTACGAGCAGTACTTC.

This clonotype is labeled medium-sized. The rearrangement uses TRBV15 and TRBJ2-7, with TRBD2 identical over 11 bases. V lost 0 bases to trimming and J lost 3 bases; unmatched junction nucleotides: 13. The CDR3 is made up of 19 amino acids. Germline values: CDR1 LNHNV, CDR2 YYDKDF (reference sequence). The CDR3: CATSREKTSGIAFVYEQYF. In DNA form, the CDR3 reads TGTGCCACCAGCAGAGAAAAGACTAGCGGGATAGCTTTTGTCTACGAGCAGTACTTC.

This clonotype came up many times. The CDR3 spells CASSPDTRFYSGANVLTF. The DNA of the CDR3 is TGTGCCAGCAGCCCAGACACCCGATTCTACTCTGGGGCCAACGTCCTGACTTTC. The rearrangement links TRBV11-1 to TRBJ2-6; D remains ambiguous. The CDR3 runs 18 residues. Germline CDR1 and CDR2: SGHAT and FQDESV (reference sequence). V lost 5 bases and J 0 bases, leaving 17 bases between the germline ends.

The DNA of the CDR3 is TGTGCCAGCAGTTCTTTGGGGGGGAAGTACACTGAAGCTTTCTTT. Translated, it gives CASSSLGGKYTEAFF. V is TRBV3-1 and J is TRBJ1-1; weak D call: TRBD1 (5 bases). Per the germline V gene, CDR1 is LGHDT and CDR2 is YNNKEL (reference sequence). Deletions cut 6 bases from V and 3 bases from J, with 17 bases between. The CDR3 is 15 amino acids. The full variable domain, completed using reference TRBV3-1 and TRBJ1-1, is DTAVSQTPKYLVTQMGNDKSIKCEQNLGHDTMYWYKQDSKKFLKIMFSYNNKELIINETVPNRFSPKSPDKAHLNLHINSLELGDSAVYFCASSSLGGKYTEAFFGQGTRLTVV.

This clonotype was found many times. V gene TRBV29-1 combines with J gene TRBJ1-6; D is uncertain. This CDR3 has 15 residues. The germline CDR1 and CDR2 sequences are SQVTM and ANQGSEA. V lost 3 bases to trimming and J lost 10 bases, with 19 bases between them. This chain's CDR3 is CSVDDRIRTRSPLHF. As DNA, the CDR3 is TGCAGCGTTGACGATCGCATCCGTACGCGGTCACCCCTCCACTTT.

There are many counts of this clonotype. This rearrangement joins TRBV18 to TRBJ1-1; D gene unclear. V was trimmed by 1 base and J by 3 bases, leaving 12 bases between them. The CDR3 consists of 15 residues. In germline, CDR1 is KGHSH, CDR2 LQKENI. CDR3 sequence (DNA): TGTGCCAGCTCACCACAGGCCTCCACAGACACTGAAGCTTTCTTT. It codes for CASSPQASTDTEAFF. Looking up the rest from reference TRBV18 and TRBJ1-1 gives the full variable domain: NAGVMQNPRHLVRRRGQEARLRCSPMKGHSHVYWYRQLPEEGLKFMVYLQKENIIDESGMPKERFSAEFPKEGPSILRIQQVVRGDSAAYFCASSPQASTDTEAFFGQGTRLTVV.

This clonotype has ten or more counts. In nucleotides, the CDR3 is TGTGCCACCCCTCCTCGGGTGGGGGGCTGCACCGGGGAGCTGTTTTTT. It encodes CATPPRVGGCTGELFF. V and J are TRBV24-1 and TRBJ2-2; D could derive from TRBD1 or TRBD2 (6 bases each). The CDR3 contains 16 residues. The germline V gene encodes CDR1 KGHDR and CDR2 SFDVKD. V dropped 9 bases and J dropped 4 bases, with 20 bases sitting between them.

There are many counts of this clonotype. The CDR3 protein is CAISVRQGAHEQYF. CDR3 DNA: TGTGCCATCAGTGTCCGACAGGGGGCCCACGAGCAGTACTTC. V usage is TRBV10-3 and J usage is TRBJ2-7; TRBD1 agrees at 10 bases. V lost 4 bases and J lost 5; bases outside the gene matches: 5. Germline CDR1 and CDR2: ENHRY and SYGVKD. The CDR3 sequence is 14 residues long.

The sample holds many counts of this clonotype. The chain combines TRBV3-1 with TRBJ2-4; TRBD2 is a possible D gene (6 bases). Trimming removed 5 bases at V and 2 bases at J, with 19 bases between. Germline-derived CDR1 and CDR2 are LGHDT and YNNKEL (reference sequence). This CDR3 region has 17 residues. CDR3 in amino acids: CASSAAFRGGTKNIQYF. Here the CDR3 DNA reads TGTGCCAGCAGCGCGGCGTTTAGGGGCGGGACCAAAAACATTCAGTACTTC.

This clonotype is medium-sized (0.01 to 0.1%). The chain is built from TRBV11-3 and TRBJ2-7, with D perhaps matching TRBD2 (6 bases). Between the trimmed V and J ends, which lost 3 bases and 6 bases, there was a span of 9 bases. The germline V gene encodes CDR1 SGHNT and CDR2 YENEEA. The CDR3 spans 12 residues. The CDR3 nucleotides read TGTGCCAGCAGCTTCGCCGGGGGCGAGCAGTACTTC. This gives the protein CASSFAGGEQYF. The full variable domain, completed using reference TRBV11-3 and TRBJ2-7, is EAGVVQSPRYKIIEKKQPVAFWCNPISGHNTLYWYLQNLGQGPELLIRYENEEAVDDSQLPKDRFSAERLKGVDSTLKIQPAELGDSAVYLCASSFAGGEQYFGPGTRLTVT.

About this clonotype: A much more abundant neighbour one base away suggests this may be a read error. This chain joins TRBV5-4 and TRBJ1-2; TRBD1 might be the D (5 bases). Germline V gene data show CDR1 as SGHNT and CDR2 as YYREEE (reference sequence). The germline V and J ends were trimmed by 2 bases and 4 bases, with 9 bases remaining between them. The CDR3 loop spans 13 amino acids. CDR3: CASSFGALYGYTF. The CDR3 DNA reads as TGTGCCAGCAGCTTCGGGGCCCTCTATGGCTACACCTTC. The full variable domain, rest sourced from reference TRBV5-4 and TRBJ1-2, is ETGVTQSPTHLIKTRGQQVTLRCSSQSGHNTVSWYQQALGQGPQFIFQYYREEENGRGNFPPRFSGLQFPNYSSELNVNALELDDSALYLCASSFGALYGYTFGSGTRLTVV.

This clonotype has a count of ten or more. The gene calls are TRBV28 and TRBJ2-5, with TRBD1 identical over 9 bases. Germline V CDR1 and CDR2: MDHEN, SYDVKM. Losses at the gene ends were 3 bases for V and 3 bases for J; bases not matched to a gene: 8. The CDR3 totals 16 residues. Here the CDR3 DNA reads TGTGCCAGCAGTTTGCCCGGGACAGGGAGAAAAGAGACCCAGTACTTC. The encoded protein is CASSLPGTGRKETQYF.

This clonotype was seen many times. The chain uses TRBV12-3 or TRBV12-4 and TRBJ2-1; 9 positions match TRBD2. This CDR3 has 16 amino acids. The ends lost 5 bases at V and 0 bases at J; junction bases unmatched: 5. This chain's CDR3 is CASSPFSGSSYNEQFF. In nucleotides, the CDR3 is TGTGCCAGCAGTCCCTTTAGCGGGAGCTCCTACAATGAGCAGTTCTTC.

This clonotype was found many times. V usage is TRBV7-9 and J usage is TRBJ1-5; the match to TRBD1 covers 9 bases. CDR3 length equals 15 residues. Per the germline V gene, CDR1 is SEHNR and CDR2 is FQNEAQ (reference sequence). V gave up 5 bases and J gave up 7 bases; unmatched junction bases: 9. The DNA for the CDR3 is TGTGCCAGCAGCCCTGGACAGGGGCTATACCAGCCCCAGCATTTT. It encodes CASSPGQGLYQPQHF.

This clonotype appeared many times. The genes are TRBV4-1 and TRBJ2-7, with 8 bases matching TRBD1. The CDR3 runs 16 residues. V shed 1 base, J shed 3 bases, and the junction held 8 bases outside the gene matches. Germline V gene sequence: CDR1 MGHRA, CDR2 YSYEKL. For the CDR3, the DNA is TGCGCCAGCAGCCAAGCGAGGACAGGGTACGACTACGAGCAGTACTTC. It specifies CASSQARTGYDYEQYF.

Ten or more counts support this clonotype. The chain recombines TRBV4-3 with TRBJ2-5; 8 positions match TRBD1. Germline-derived CDR1 and CDR2 are LGHNA and YSLEER. With 4 bases clipped from V and 2 bases from J, the junction kept 9 bases outside the gene matches. This CDR3 has 16 residues. CDR3 nucleotides: TGCGCCAGCAGCCCTCATTGGACAGGGAGACAAGAGACCCAGTACTTC. Its translation is CASSPHWTGRQETQYF.

At least ten counts were recorded for this clonotype. The gene calls are TRBV20-1 and TRBJ2-3; D unclear. With 3 bases removed from V and 5 bases from J, the gap between germline ends came to 15 bases. The CDR3 runs to 14 residues. Looked up from germline, CDR1 is DFQATT and CDR2 is SNEGSKA (reference sequence). CDR3 region: CSASQRLGEDTQYF. CDR3 in DNA: TGCAGTGCTAGCCAACGGCTAGGAGAAGATACGCAGTATTTT.